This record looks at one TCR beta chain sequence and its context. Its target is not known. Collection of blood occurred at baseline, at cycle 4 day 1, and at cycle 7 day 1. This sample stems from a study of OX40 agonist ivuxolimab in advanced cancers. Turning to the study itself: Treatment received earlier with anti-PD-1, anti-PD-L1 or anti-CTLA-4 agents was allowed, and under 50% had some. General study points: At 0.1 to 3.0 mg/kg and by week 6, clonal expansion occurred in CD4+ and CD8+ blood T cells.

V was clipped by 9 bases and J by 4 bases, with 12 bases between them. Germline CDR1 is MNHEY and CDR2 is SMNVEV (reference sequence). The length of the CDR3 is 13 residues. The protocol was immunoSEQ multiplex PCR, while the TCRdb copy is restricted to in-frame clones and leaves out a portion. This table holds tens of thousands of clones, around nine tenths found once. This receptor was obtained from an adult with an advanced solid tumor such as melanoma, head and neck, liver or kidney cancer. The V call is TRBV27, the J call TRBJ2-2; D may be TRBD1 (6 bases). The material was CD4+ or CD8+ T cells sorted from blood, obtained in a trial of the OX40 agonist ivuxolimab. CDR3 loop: CASNTGTTGELFF. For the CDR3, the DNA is TGTGCCAGTAATACAGGGACCACCGGGGAGCTGTTTTTT.